A single sample gave rise to the 31 T cell receptor beta chains below, sequenced in a study of T cell responses to AZD1222 COVID-19 vaccine. TCRdb's table, derived via immunoSEQ multiplex PCR, lists solely in-frame clones and lacks some. The table lists about 82,000 clones, approximately 85% of them singletons. The starting material was peripheral blood, obtained 28 days after the second AZD1222 dose. These TCRs come from an adult who received the AZD1222 COVID-19 vaccine.

V and J are TRBV24-1 and TRBJ2-2; maybe TRBD1 (6 bases). Trimming took off 12 bases at V and 0 bases at J, with 16 bases between the two ends. The CDR3 runs to 15 residues. CDR1 and CDR2 (germline): KGHDR, SFDVKD. The CDR3 sequence is CASAPQGANTGELFF. In DNA form, the CDR3 reads TGTGCCTCAGCCCCACAGGGAGCGAACACCGGGGAGCTGTTTTTT.

This clone has a count of ten or more. Other DNA sequences of this sample code for an identical CDR3. V and J are TRBV7-9 and TRBJ2-7; the D gene could be TRBD1 or TRBD2 (5 bases each). CDR1 SEHNR and CDR2 FQNEAQ come from the germline V gene (reference sequence). The CDR3 covers 14 residues. The ends were cut back, 1 base at V and 1 base at J, with 8 bases in the middle. The CDR3 region has the DNA TGTGCCAGCAGCTTAGGGGACGGTTCCTACGAGCAGTACTTC. It encodes CASSLGDGSYEQYF.

A word on this clone: A junction end diverges from the germline sequence, so it may reflect a read error. V and J are TRBV7-7 and TRBJ2-2, with 8 bases lining up with TRBD2. This CDR3 contains 16 residues. The V gene's germline CDR1 is SSHAT and CDR2 FNYEAQ (reference sequence). CDR3 sequence: CASSSTSGPNTGELFF. CDR3 coding DNA: TGTGCTAGCAGCTCTACTAGCGGACCGAACACCGGGGAGCTGTTTTTT.

This clone was seen a few times. The J gene is TRBJ1-4, the V gene TRBV3-1 (or the pseudogene TRBV3-2); D may be TRBD1 (6 bases). The V gene lost 5 bases and the J gene lost 7 bases, with 17 bases spanning the gap. CDR1 is LGHDT, CDR2 YNNKEL, per germline (reference sequence). The CDR3 length is 15 residues. CDR3 in amino acids: CASSSRGQMGEKLFF. In DNA form, the CDR3 reads TGTGCCAGCAGCTCTCGGGGGCAGATGGGTGAAAAACTGTTTTTT.

The chain uses TRBV14 and TRBJ2-5; 8 nucleotides line up with TRBD2. This CDR3 region has 16 residues. Germline CDR1 SGHDN, CDR2 FVKESK. The J segment lost 5 bases and the V segment lost 2 bases, leaving 10 bases of the junction unmatched. CDR3 in DNA: TGTGCCAGCAGCCAAAGGAGCGGGGGCCACCGGGAGACCCAGTACTTC. This codes for CASSQRSGGHRETQYF.

This clone was recorded only once. The chain is built from TRBV11-3 and TRBJ1-1; D ambiguous. The V gene's germline CDR1 is SGHNT and CDR2 YENEEA. The CDR3 loop spans 11 amino acids. V was clipped by 7 bases and J by 5 bases, with 8 bases between them. The DNA of the CDR3 is TGTGCCAGCACACCGCGGACTGAAGCTTTCTTT. Protein product: CASTPRTEAFF.

This clone was detected a few times. V and J are TRBV5-4 and TRBJ2-2, with D perhaps TRBD2 (6 bases). With 2 bases removed from V and 7 bases from J, the gap between germline ends came to 18 bases. The germline V gene encodes CDR1 SGHNT and CDR2 YYREEE (reference sequence). The CDR3 runs to 16 residues. The CDR3 bases are TGTGCCAGCAGCTTTGGAGGGCGGATGTATGTCGGGGAGCTGTTTTTT. Protein product: CASSFGGRMYVGELFF.

The genes are TRBV6-5 and TRBJ1-4; no clear D. The J call may be wrong; the DNA end is better matched by TRBJ2-2. This CDR3 is 12 amino acids long. Germline CDR1 is MNHEY and CDR2 is SVGAGI. DNA for the CDR3: TGTGCCAGCAAACAATCAGGACGGGAGCTGTTTTTT. This gives the protein CASKQSGRELFF.

This chain joins TRBV5-4 and TRBJ2-7; 11 nucleotides align to TRBD2. This CDR3 is built from 15 residues. Losses at the gene ends were 3 bases for V and 2 bases for J; bases not matched to a gene: 4. Germline assignment: CDR1 SGHNT and CDR2 YYREEE (reference sequence). Here the CDR3 reads CASSSGTSGTYEQYF. The CDR3 DNA sequence: TGTGCCAGCAGCTCCGGGACTAGCGGAACCTACGAGCAGTACTTC. The full variable domain, rest sourced from reference TRBV5-4 and TRBJ2-7, is ETGVTQSPTHLIKTRGQQVTLRCSSQSGHNTVSWYQQALGQGPQFIFQYYREEENGRGNFPPRFSGLQFPNYSSELNVNALELDDSALYLCASSSGTSGTYEQYFGPGTRLTVT.

The rearrangement links TRBV6-2 or TRBV6-3 to TRBJ2-1, with 12 bases identical to TRBD2. V shed 4 bases, J shed 9 bases, and the junction held 10 bases outside the gene matches. The CDR3 has 16 amino acids. CDR1 is MNHEY, CDR2 SVGEGT, per germline. The CDR3 loop is CASSWGRLAGVSEQFF. CDR3 DNA: TGTGCCAGCAGTTGGGGACGACTAGCGGGAGTGAGTGAGCAGTTCTTC.

The rearrangement uses TRBV3-1 (or the pseudogene TRBV3-2) and TRBJ1-6, with a possible D match to TRBD1 (6 bases). Trimming stripped 4 bases from V and 6 bases from J, with 16 bases between. The CDR3 has 16 residues. Germline V lookup: CDR1 LGHDT, CDR2 YNNKEL (reference sequence). The CDR3 bases are TGTGCCAGCAGCCTAAGGAGCGGACAGACTAATTCACCCCTCCACTTT. Its translation is CASSLRSGQTNSPLHF.

The chain joins TRBV19 to TRBJ2-2; 8 bases are a match to TRBD1. The CDR3 has 15 residues. The germline CDR1 and CDR2 sequences are LNHDA and SQIVND (reference sequence). The junction had 4 bases not matched to a gene; V was cut back by 7 bases and J by 0 bases. CDR3 sequence (DNA): TGTGCCAGTAAGGAACAGGGGGCGAACACCGGGGAGCTGTTTTTT. Translated, it gives CASKEQGANTGELFF.

This clone was observed a few times. The rearrangement links TRBV11-3 to TRBJ2-1; the D gene could be TRBD1 or TRBD2 (5 bases each). Germline assignment: CDR1 SGHNT and CDR2 YENEEA. The CDR3 spans 19 residues. V gave up 0 bases and J gave up 4 bases, with 22 bases separating them. The CDR3 protein is CASSLDPRAGIGAYNEQFF. CDR3 nucleotide sequence: TGTGCCAGCAGCTTAGATCCGAGGGCAGGAATCGGGGCATACAATGAGCAGTTCTTC.

The CDR3, as DNA: TGTGCCAGCAGTGAACTACAGAACTATGGCTACACCTTC. It translates to CASSELQNYGYTF. This chain joins TRBV2 and TRBJ1-2, with no clear D. Trimming removed 2 bases from V and 2 bases from J, with 6 bases in between. The CDR3 is made up of 13 amino acids. Germline V CDR1 and CDR2: SNHLY, FYNNEI. The full variable domain, its missing parts supplied by reference TRBV2 and TRBJ1-2, is EPEVTQTPSHQVTQMGQEVILRCVPISNHLYFYWYRQILGQKVEFLVSFYNNEISEKSEIFDDQFSVERPDGSNFTLKIRSTKLEDSAMYFCASSELQNYGYTFGSGTRLTVV.

Comment on this clone: Germline is not matched at one junction end, which may reflect a read error. DNA for the CDR3: TGCACCAGCAGCCAAGATTCAGGTCATCCGTGGTACGGCTACACCTTC. This encodes CTSSQDSGHPWYGYTF. The chain has TRBV4-1 and TRBJ1-2; D is unclear. Looked up from germline, CDR1 is MGHRA and CDR2 is YSYEKL. CDR3 length equals 16 residues.

The chain employs TRBV7-2 and TRBJ1-1; a weak D match, TRBD1 (5 bases). Looked up from germline, CDR1 is SGHTA and CDR2 is FQGNSA. V lost 6 bases and J 11 bases, leaving 16 bases between the germline ends. This CDR3 region has 12 residues. The CDR3 DNA is TGTGCCAGCAGTGTATCGAGTGGGGCCGCTTTCTTT. Translating it yields CASSVSSGAAFF. Full variable domain (rest looked up from reference TRBV7-2 and TRBJ1-1): GAGVSQSPSNKVTEKGKDVELRCDPISGHTALYWYRQSLGQGLEFLIYFQGNSAPDKSGLPSDRFSAERTGGSVSTLTIQRTQQEDSAVYLCASSVSSGAAFFGQGTRLTVV.

This clone was recorded only once. The chain has TRBV28 and TRBJ1-1, with 7 bases matching TRBD1. This CDR3 is 12 amino acids long. Germline values: CDR1 MDHEN, CDR2 SYDVKM. Germline trimming cut 8 bases from V and 7 bases from J; bases unmatched to any gene: 7. Here the CDR3 DNA reads TGTGCCAGCGGAGACAGGGTAGGTGAAGCTTTCTTT. As protein: CASGDRVGEAFF.

This chain uses TRBV4-3 with TRBJ1-4, with D maybe TRBD1 (6 bases). Germline V gene lookup returns CDR1 LGHNA and CDR2 YSLEER. The CDR3 has 17 residues. V dropped 0 bases and J dropped 2 bases, with 13 bases sitting between them. This CDR3 reads CASSQDFRGSTNEKLFF. The CDR3 DNA reads TGCGCCAGCAGCCAAGATTTTAGGGGGTCCACTAATGAAAAACTGTTTTTT.

This clone has just a few counts. The CDR3 region has the DNA TGTGCGACCAGTAGATTCCTCAATCAGCCCCAGCATTTT. Protein sequence: CATSRFLNQPQHF. The rearrangement links TRBV6-5 to TRBJ1-5; no clear D. In germline, CDR1 is MNHEY, CDR2 SVGAGI. This CDR3 has 13 residues.

The chain joins TRBV10-3 to TRBJ2-5, with 8 positions matching TRBD2. Germline V gives CDR1 ENHRY, CDR2 SYGVKD. V trimming: 6 bases; J trimming: 5 bases; junction bases outside the gene matches: 8. This CDR3 comprises 14 residues. CDR3 sequence: CAIRSGGRGETQYF. CDR3 nucleotides: TGTGCCATCAGGAGCGGGGGTCGGGGGGAGACCCAGTACTTC.

CDR3 sequence: CASSRDRGEQYV. DNA for the CDR3: TGTGCCAGCAGTCGGGACAGGGGCGAGCAGTACGTC. This chain connects TRBV28 to TRBJ2-7; 10 nucleotides match TRBD1. The CDR3 is 12 residues long. The J segment lost 6 bases and the V segment lost 5 bases, leaving 1 base of the junction unmatched. CDR1 is MDHEN, CDR2 SYDVKM, per germline.

The chain employs TRBV9 and TRBJ1-3; weak D call: TRBD1 (6 bases). Trimming cost V 1 base and J 3 bases, with 11 bases left between them. CDR1 and CDR2 from the germline V gene are SGDLS and YYNGEE. There are 15 residues in the CDR3. Here the CDR3 reads CASSVSGVGGNTIYF. The CDR3 coding sequence is TGTGCCAGCAGCGTATCAGGGGTGGGTGGAAACACCATATATTTT. Supplemented by reference TRBV9 and TRBJ1-3, the full variable domain reads DSGVTQTPKHLITATGQRVTLRCSPRSGDLSVYWYQQSLDQGLQFLIQYYNGEERAKGNILERFSAQQFPDLHSELNLSSLELGDSALYFCASSVSGVGGNTIYFGEGSWLTVV.

The V and J genes are TRBV10-2 and TRBJ1-5; no definite D call. The CDR3 covers 14 residues. Trimming stripped 6 bases from V and 0 bases from J, with 9 bases between. Germline V gene data show CDR1 as WSHSY and CDR2 as SAAADI. The CDR3 DNA sequence: TGCGCCAGCAGCTTGGACGGTAGCAATCAGCCCCAGCATTTT. It specifies CASSLDGSNQPQHF.

The chain is built from TRBV2 and TRBJ2-3; D call uncertain. Trimming cost V 3 bases and J 2 bases, with 3 bases left between them. CDR1 SNHLY and CDR2 FYNNEI come from the germline V gene. The CDR3 covers 12 residues. CDR3 sequence: CASSDNTDTQYF. The CDR3 coding sequence is TGTGCCAGCAGTGATAACACAGATACGCAGTATTTT.

This sequence joins TRBV24-1 and TRBJ2-2, with D perhaps matching TRBD1 (6 bases). Deletions cut 6 bases from V and 6 bases from J, with 19 bases between. This CDR3 has 16 amino acids. The germline V gene has CDR1 KGHDR and CDR2 SFDVKD. CDR3 sequence: CATSFSGQGIAGELFF. The DNA for the CDR3 is TGTGCCACCAGTTTCTCCGGCCAGGGGATTGCCGGGGAGCTGTTTTTT.

The chain combines TRBV18 with TRBJ1-4; a possible D gene is TRBD1 (6 bases). CDR3 length: 16 amino acids. CDR1 and CDR2 from the germline V gene are KGHSH and LQKENI. The V end lost 0 bases, the J end lost 6 bases, and 14 bases lay between the germline ends. CDR3 sequence: CASSPPSRGADEKLFF. The CDR3 nucleotides are TGTGCCAGCTCACCACCGAGCCGGGGGGCTGATGAAAAACTGTTTTTT.

The chain is built from TRBV6-6 and TRBJ2-1, with 7 nucleotides matching TRBD2. The germline gives CDR1 MNHNY, CDR2 SVGAGI (reference sequence). Germline trimming cut 5 bases from V and 9 bases from J; bases unmatched to any gene: 7. This CDR3 comprises 13 residues. The CDR3 reads CASSASGYGEQFF. In DNA, the CDR3 is TGTGCCAGCAGTGCTAGCGGATACGGTGAGCAGTTCTTC.

In its sample, this clone was seen once. The gene calls are TRBV28 and TRBJ2-7; D not resolved. V gave up 5 bases and J gave up 1 base, with 6 bases separating them. Germline V lookup: CDR1 MDHEN, CDR2 SYDVKM. The CDR3 covers 12 residues. The CDR3 nucleotides read TGTGCCAGCAGTGAAAGGTCCTACGAGCAGTACGTC. This gives the protein CASSERSYEQYV.

The chain links TRBV6-4 to TRBJ2-2, with 10 bases lining up with TRBD2. The CDR3 has 16 residues. V was clipped by 4 bases and J by 1 base; unmatched bases: 3. The V gene's germline CDR1 is MRHNA and CDR2 SNTAGT. CDR3 sequence reads: CASSARLAGNTGELFF. CDR3 bases: TGTGCCAGCAGTGCCCGACTAGCGGGGAACACCGGGGAGCTGTTTTTT.

This chain joins TRBV5-4 and TRBJ1-2, with D hard to call. The CDR3 consists of 15 residues. V shed 4 bases and J shed 6 bases, with 19 bases lying between them. The germline gives CDR1 SGHNT, CDR2 YYREEE (reference sequence). The CDR3 here is CASSREGTGINGYTF. In DNA form, the CDR3 reads TGTGCCAGCAGCCGGGAAGGAACGGGAATTAATGGCTACACCTTC. The full variable domain, completed using reference TRBV5-4 and TRBJ1-2, is ETGVTQSPTHLIKTRGQQVTLRCSSQSGHNTVSWYQQALGQGPQFIFQYYREEENGRGNFPPRFSGLQFPNYSSELNVNALELDDSALYLCASSREGTGINGYTFGSGTRLTVV.

This clone has a handful of counts. V and J are TRBV6-5 and TRBJ2-2; D is unclear. Germline CDR1 and CDR2: MNHEY and SVGAGI. The CDR3 is 14 residues long. V was pared by 6 bases and J by 6 bases, with 14 bases between. The CDR3 DNA follows: TGTGCCAGCAGAGATATAAACAGAGCCGGGGAGCTGTTTTTT. Amino acids: CASRDINRAGELFF.